The 21 T cell receptor beta chains listed next were all sequenced from one sample in a study of blood T cell repertoires in COVID-19. This table comes from immunoSEQ multiplex PCR, and its TCRdb copy is limited to in-frame clones, with some not included. The table includes 250,000 or so clones, about 90% detected once. The specimen sequenced was peripheral blood. The receptor source for this set is a man at least 80 years old with acute or convalescent COVID-19.

J is TRBJ1-3 and V is TRBV6-6; 7 bases match TRBD1. The J segment lost 0 bases and the V segment lost 5 bases, leaving 16 bases of the junction unmatched. CDR1 and CDR2 from the germline V gene are MNHNY and SVGAGI (reference sequence). The CDR3 length is 19 residues. CDR3 sequence reads: CASSRRDSRTPLSGNTIYF. The CDR3 DNA sequence: TGTGCCAGCAGTCGTAGGGACAGTCGCACTCCTCTCTCTGGAAACACCATATATTTT.

The gene calls are TRBV7-9 and TRBJ2-3, with D possibly TRBD1 on 5 matching bases. The germline V gene has CDR1 SEHNR and CDR2 FQNEAQ (reference sequence). The CDR3 extends over 15 amino acids. The V and J ends lost 3 bases and 1 base respectively, with 11 bases between them. The CDR3 is CASSFRQGRTDTQYF. DNA for the CDR3: TGTGCCAGCAGCTTCAGGCAGGGCCGCACAGATACGCAGTATTTT.

CDR3: CASSLDPGKEQFF. The CDR3 coding sequence is TGTGCCAGCAGCTTAGATCCGGGGAAGGAGCAGTTCTTC. The chain employs TRBV7-2 and TRBJ2-1, with D possibly being TRBD2 (5 bases). Trimming stripped 1 base from V and 10 bases from J, with 11 bases between. The CDR3 is made up of 13 amino acids. Germline V CDR1 and CDR2: SGHTA, FQGNSA.

The rearrangement joins TRBV5-6 to TRBJ2-7; D possibly corresponds to TRBD2 (5 bases). Germline assignment: CDR1 SGHDT and CDR2 YYEEEE. The length of the CDR3 is 13 residues. Trimming stripped 0 bases from V and 3 bases from J, with 7 bases between. The CDR3: CASSLGGYYEQYF. DNA of the CDR3: TGTGCCAGCAGCTTGGGAGGGTACTACGAGCAGTACTTC.

This chain joins TRBV6-6 and TRBJ2-5, with 9 bases aligning to TRBD1. CDR1 MNHNY and CDR2 SVGAGI come from the germline V gene (reference sequence). The CDR3 runs 13 residues. J gave up 3 bases and V 5 bases, and 1 base lay outside the gene matches. The CDR3 nucleotides read TGTGCCAGCAGTAGGACAGGGGAAGAGACCCAGTACTTC. This encodes CASSRTGEETQYF.

The chain joins TRBV14 to TRBJ2-3; no firm D call. CDR3 length: 16 amino acids. CDR1 is SGHDN and CDR2 is FVKESK in the germline V gene. V was trimmed by 1 base and J by 2 bases, leaving 13 bases between them. CDR3 bases: TGTGCCAGCAGCCAAGGGTTCCTTAGAACCACAGATACGCAGTATTTT. The encoded protein is CASSQGFLRTTDTQYF.

This clone was recorded only once. V usage is TRBV19 and J usage is TRBJ2-1; 9 bases fit TRBD1. The CDR3 has 14 amino acids. The junction had 6 bases not matched to a gene; V was cut back by 5 bases and J by 7 bases. Germline V gene sequence: CDR1 LNHDA, CDR2 SQIVND (reference sequence). CDR3 in amino acids: CASSPTGGINEQFF. The DNA for the CDR3 is TGTGCCAGTAGTCCGACAGGGGGGATTAATGAGCAGTTCTTC.

The CDR3 DNA follows: TGTGCCAGCAGTGATCTGGTTAGCGGGAGGAACGAGCAGTACTTC. It is translated as CASSDLVSGRNEQYF. The V call is TRBV2, the J call TRBJ2-7; 10 bases fit TRBD2. This CDR3 comprises 15 residues. J lost 5 bases, V lost 3 bases, and 7 bases had no gene match. The V gene's germline CDR1 is SNHLY and CDR2 FYNNEI.

CDR3 protein: CATIRDRAPGELFF. CDR3 nucleotide sequence: TGTGCCACCATCCGGGACAGGGCCCCCGGGGAGCTGTTTTTT. The rearrangement links TRBV7-6 to TRBJ2-2, with TRBD1 matching 9 bases. From germline, CDR1 is SGHVS and CDR2 FNYEAQ. The V gene end was trimmed by 10 bases and the J gene end by 6 bases; junction bases not matched to a gene: 9. The CDR3 covers 14 residues.

This CDR3 reads CASSGRESGSGNTIYF. The CDR3 DNA sequence: TGTGCCAGCAGTGGTCGGGAAAGTGGCTCTGGAAACACCATATATTTT. This chain uses TRBV2 with TRBJ1-3; D is undetermined. Trimming cost V 4 bases and J 0 bases, with 13 bases left between them. This CDR3 is 16 amino acids long. Germline assignment: CDR1 SNHLY and CDR2 FYNNEI.

The chain couples TRBV5-1 to TRBJ1-2, with 7 bases fitting TRBD1. The junction had 5 bases not matched to a gene; V was cut back by 1 base and J by 2 bases. This CDR3 has 15 residues. Germline V gene sequence: CDR1 SGHRS, CDR2 YFSETQ. CDR3 coding DNA: TGCGCCAGCAGCTTGTTGAGAGGGGGCAACTATGGCTACACCTTC. Its translation: CASSLLRGGNYGYTF.

V and J are TRBV4-1 and TRBJ1-6, with 7 bases aligning to TRBD1. The CDR3 runs to 16 residues. The V gene's germline CDR1 is MGHRA and CDR2 YSYEKL. Trimming took 1 base from V and 5 from J; bases not matched to a gene: 5. The CDR3 DNA follows: TGCGCCAGCAGCCAAGGGACAGGAGCTAATAATTCACCCCTCCACTTT. Translated, it gives CASSQGTGANNSPLHF.

This chain connects TRBV5-6 to TRBJ1-2; 8 nucleotides agree with TRBD1. Germline V gene sequence: CDR1 SGHDT, CDR2 YYEEEE. This CDR3 is 14 amino acids long. V shed 2 bases and J 5 bases; nucleotides not matched to a gene: 5. Here the CDR3 reads CASSFPDRGYGYTF. The CDR3 nucleotides read TGTGCCAGCAGCTTCCCCGACAGGGGATATGGCTACACCTTC. Together with reference TRBV5-6 and TRBJ1-2, the CDR3 gives the full variable domain: DAGVTQSPTHLIKTRGQQVTLRCSPKSGHDTVSWYQQALGQGPQFIFQYYEEEERQRGNFPDRFSGHQFPNYSSELNVNALLLGDSALYLCASSFPDRGYGYTFGSGTRLTVV.

This chain links TRBV19 with TRBJ1-2; TRBD1 is a possible D gene (6 bases). Trimming pared 4 bases from V and 7 bases from J, leaving 13 bases between. CDR1 and CDR2 (germline): LNHDA, SQIVND (reference sequence). The CDR3 runs 13 residues. The CDR3 DNA is TGTGCCAGTAGTACCCGACAGGCAACTGGCTACACCTTC. Its translation is CASSTRQATGYTF. Combining the CDR3 with reference TRBV19 and TRBJ1-2 gives the whole variable domain DGGITQSPKYLFRKEGQNVTLSCEQNLNHDAMYWYRQDPGQGLRLIYYSQIVNDFQKGDIAEGYSVSREKKESFPLTVTSAQKNPTAFYLCASSTRQATGYTFGSGTRLTVV.

This clone was recorded once. The CDR3 DNA reads as TGTGCCAGCAGCAACCAGCGGGAGTCCCCAGATACGCAGTATTTT. Translated, it gives CASSNQRESPDTQYF. The chain is built from TRBV21-1 and TRBJ2-3; the D call in the table, TRBD2, was not verified against the DNA. TRBV21-1 has pseudogene status. The CDR3 extends over 15 amino acids.

The chain couples TRBV6-5 to TRBJ1-2; 8 nucleotides match TRBD1. The CDR3 contains 15 residues. Per the germline V gene, CDR1 is MNHEY and CDR2 is SVGAGI. The V and J ends lost 6 bases and 4 bases, in that order; junction bases with no gene match: 10. The CDR3 is CASSTDRETIYGYTF. In DNA, the CDR3 is TGTGCCAGCAGCACGGACAGGGAAACTATCTATGGCTACACCTTC.

The rearrangement uses TRBV11-2 and TRBJ2-2; the D gene is possibly TRBD2 (6 bases). The germline V and J ends were trimmed by 8 bases and 5 bases, with 18 bases remaining between them. From germline, CDR1 is SGHAT and CDR2 FQNNGV. The CDR3 has 15 amino acids. CDR3 DNA sequence: TGTGCCAGCGAGGTCGGGCGGGGAGGTACCGGGGAGCTGTTTTTT. Translation gives CASEVGRGGTGELFF.

The chain combines TRBV5-6 with TRBJ2-5, with 13 bases aligning to TRBD2. In germline, CDR1 is SGHDT, CDR2 YYEEEE. The ends lost 0 bases at V and 1 base at J; junction bases unmatched: 6. The CDR3 sequence is 18 residues long. Here the CDR3 DNA reads TGTGCCAGCAGCTTGGGACTAGCGGGGGGCCCCTCCCAAGAGACCCAGTACTTC. Translating gives CASSLGLAGGPSQETQYF.

V is TRBV21-1 and J is TRBJ1-5. TRBV21-1 is noted as a pseudogene. The length of the CDR3 is 17 residues. The chain's CDR3 is CASSYQGGGLGNQPQHF. CDR3 nucleotide sequence: TGTGCCAGCAGCTACCAGGGTGGGGGACTGGGGAATCAGCCCCAGCATTTT.

This chain connects TRBV5-4 to TRBJ2-5; 7 bases map to TRBD2. The V gene end was trimmed by 0 bases and the J gene end by 4 bases; junction bases not matched to a gene: 6. The germline V gene encodes CDR1 SGHNT and CDR2 YYREEE (reference sequence). The CDR3 spans 15 residues. CDR3 protein: CASSLAGREGETQYF. The CDR3 nucleotides are TGTGCCAGCAGCTTGGCCGGCAGGGAGGGAGAGACCCAGTACTTC.

This clone is a singleton in its sample. The V and J genes are TRBV20-1 and TRBJ1-6, with D perhaps matching TRBD1 (6 bases). The germline V gene has CDR1 DFQATT and CDR2 SNEGSKA (reference sequence). The CDR3 consists of 15 residues. V dropped 3 bases and J dropped 3 bases, with 12 bases sitting between them. CDR3 region: CSASAGGIYNSPLHF. In DNA form, the CDR3 reads TGCAGTGCTAGTGCGGGGGGCATCTATAATTCACCCCTCCACTTT.